The present T cell receptor beta chain was sequenced within a study of early T cells in non-severe SARS-CoV-2 infection. For the study at large: Bulk RNA taken from unsorted whole blood was sequenced, leaving chains unpaired.

Germline V gives CDR1 SNHLY, CDR2 FYNNEI. With 4 bases removed from V and 5 bases from J, the gap between germline ends came to 5 bases. The CDR3 extends over 11 amino acids. This clonotype has just a few counts. Antigen unknown. Unique molecular identifiers were affixed to single, distinct cDNA molecules. Via MiXCR, TCRdb re-called the 5' RACE reads, giving one row per CDR3 protein. The sample holds 85,000 to 100,000 distinct CDR3 sequences, roughly 15% seen once. General study points: Clonotype matching in VDJdb favored anti-spike CD8 responses and did not capture private and CD4 specificities.

This chain connects TRBV2 to TRBJ2-5; D call uncertain. Sequencing used whole blood, obtained at baseline. The sequence was collected from an adult who was a healthcare worker with PCR-confirmed SARS-CoV-2 infection or an uninfected control (not recorded which). This chain's CDR3 is CASSVPETQYF. The CDR3 DNA is TGTGCCAGCAGTGTACCCGAGACCCAGTACTTC.